Shown below are 11 T cell receptor beta chains from a single sample sequenced in a study of control samples from healthy donors and cancer patients. Some clones are missing from TCRdb's copy, which holds only in-frame ones; the method was immunoSEQ multiplex PCR. The sample carries tens of thousands of clones, less than 95% recorded once. The sample consisted of blood. The source of these receptors is a woman younger than 45 in good health.

J is TRBJ1-1 and V is TRBV30; the D is unclear. The germline gives CDR1 GTSNPN, CDR2 SVGIG (reference sequence). This CDR3 is built from 12 residues. The ends were cut back, 2 bases at V and 4 bases at J, with 8 bases in the middle. CDR3 residues: CAWSFGSTEAFF. CDR3 coding DNA: TGTGCCTGGAGTTTTGGGAGCACTGAAGCTTTCTTT.

V is TRBV7-6 and J is TRBJ2-7, with a tentative D call TRBD1 (6 bases). This CDR3 is built from 14 residues. Germline V gene lookup returns CDR1 SGHVS and CDR2 FNYEAQ. Trimming shortened V by 6 bases and J by 9 bases, and 21 bases separated the two germline ends. The CDR3 DNA reads TGTGCCAGCAGTTACCAGGGGCCGGCCGAAGCGCAGTACTTC. Encoded protein: CASSYQGPAEAQYF.

The sample holds one count of this clone. The CDR3 DNA reads as TGTGCCAGCAGCGAGCCTTGGGGGGTGTCTCGTTCACCCCTCCACTTT. This gives the protein CASSEPWGVSRSPLHF. The J gene is TRBJ1-6, the V gene TRBV5-8, with D tentatively TRBD1 (5 bases). Germline assignment: CDR1 SGHTS and CDR2 YDEGEE. The CDR3 consists of 16 residues. V was clipped by 4 bases and J by 9 bases, with 20 bases between them.

The V gene is TRBV9, the J gene TRBJ1-1, with a possible D match to TRBD1 (6 bases). Trimming left V 4 bases short and J 3 bases short, with 16 bases between. Germline V gene lookup returns CDR1 SGDLS and CDR2 YYNGEE. The CDR3 sequence is 15 residues long. Here the CDR3 reads CASSLGGGADTEAFF. The CDR3 DNA sequence: TGTGCCAGCAGCCTTGGAGGGGGGGCGGACACTGAAGCTTTCTTT. Variable domain in full (rest from reference TRBV9 and TRBJ1-1): DSGVTQTPKHLITATGQRVTLRCSPRSGDLSVYWYQQSLDQGLQFLIQYYNGEERAKGNILERFSAQQFPDLHSELNLSSLELGDSALYFCASSLGGGADTEAFFGQGTRLTVV.

The rearrangement joins TRBV3-1 (or the pseudogene TRBV3-2) to TRBJ2-7; possible D gene TRBD1, 6 bases. Per germline, CDR1 LGHDT and CDR2 YNNKEL (reference sequence). This CDR3 has 15 amino acids. V dropped 4 bases and J dropped 7 bases, with 20 bases sitting between them. CDR3 nucleotide sequence: TGTGCCAGCAGCCTGGGGGCATTCGGGATGTCGGAGCAGTACGTC. Its protein product is CASSLGAFGMSEQYV.

V is TRBV11-2 and J is TRBJ1-2; TRBD1 aligns across 8 bases. The germline CDR1 and CDR2 sequences are SGHAT and FQNNGV. There are 12 residues in the CDR3. The V gene end was trimmed by 6 bases and the J gene end by 6 bases; junction bases not matched to a gene: 3. Here the CDR3 DNA reads TGTGCCAGCAGACGGACAGGGAATGGCTACACCTTC. Protein: CASRRTGNGYTF.

The chain links TRBV24-1 to TRBJ1-5, with a weak D call TRBD1 (5 bases). V gave up 4 bases and J gave up 7 bases, with 22 bases separating them. Germline lookup yields CDR1 KGHDR and CDR2 SFDVKD. CDR3 size: 17 residues. CDR3 protein: CATSDTGEVLGDQPQHF. The CDR3, as DNA: TGTGCCACCAGTGACACCGGGGAGGTTCTTGGGGACCAGCCCCAGCATTTT.

The chain combines TRBV11-2 with TRBJ1-2, with 8 bases lining up with TRBD1. Trimming removed 1 base from V and 8 bases from J; junction bases left unmatched: 6. The CDR3 is 14 residues long. Germline V lookup: CDR1 SGHAT, CDR2 FQNNGV. Written as DNA, the CDR3 is TGTGCCAGCAGCTTAGTCCCAGGGGGCGAGGGCTACACCTTC. Protein sequence: CASSLVPGGEGYTF.

The chain carries TRBV12-5 and TRBJ1-1, with D hard to call. The CDR3 has 13 residues. CDR1 is LGHNT and CDR2 is FRNRAP in the germline V gene. V gave up 0 bases and J gave up 3 bases, with 5 bases separating them. The CDR3 coding sequence is TGTGCTAGTGGTTTGGTACGGGACACTGAAGCTTTCTTT. Translation: CASGLVRDTEAFF.

The J gene is TRBJ1-5, the V gene TRBV28, with a possible D match to TRBD1 (6 bases). Germline V gives CDR1 MDHEN, CDR2 SYDVKM. This CDR3 region has 14 residues. Trimming removed 2 bases from V and 5 bases from J, with 10 bases in between. CDR3 loop: CASSLQGLYQPQHF. In DNA, the CDR3 is TGTGCCAGCAGTTTACAGGGGCTTTATCAGCCCCAGCATTTT.

The chain carries TRBV7-3 and TRBJ1-1; 7 bases are shared with TRBD1. V lost 1 base and J lost 11; bases outside the gene matches: 7. CDR1 is SGHTA, CDR2 FQGTGA, per germline. This CDR3 spans 13 amino acids. The CDR3 coding sequence is TGTGCCAGCAGCTTAAATGGGGACAGTTGGGCTTTCTTT. Its protein product is CASSLNGDSWAFF.